This TCR beta chain was sequenced in a study of T cell repertoires in cytomegalovirus infection. Via MiXCR, TCRdb re-called the reads, giving one row per CDR3 protein. The sample has 740,000 or so distinct CDR3 sequences, roughly a third seen once. This CDR3 is built from 14 residues. Trimming stripped 6 bases from V and 5 bases from J, with 16 bases between. Per germline, CDR1 MDHEN and CDR2 SYDVKM. Sequencing used PBMCs. This chain uses TRBV28 with TRBJ2-5, with unresolved D. The source is a human donor in good health (CMV status not recorded). Some clones in this sample may be carry-over from other donors' samples. CDR3 in DNA: TGTGCCAGCAGCACCGGGCCCCGAAGGGAGACCCAGTACTTC. Protein product: CASSTGPRRETQYF.